A single sample is the source of the 14 T cell receptor beta chains below, sequenced in a study of T cells in pancreatic ductal adenocarcinoma. The table came from immunoSEQ multiplex PCR; TCRdb's copy has only in-frame clones and leaves some out. The sample has approximately 97,000 clones; 90% to 95% are singletons. No neoadjuvant therapy was given to the selected pancreatic ductal adenocarcinoma patients before their surgery. Sequenced: PBMCs. These receptors were taken from a human donor with pancreatic ductal adenocarcinoma.

The chain carries TRBV7-9 and TRBJ2-7; D call uncertain. CDR1 and CDR2 from the germline V gene are SEHNR and FQNEAQ (reference sequence). The CDR3 spans 14 residues. V was trimmed by 4 bases and J by 4 bases, leaving 14 bases between them. In DNA, the CDR3 is TGTGCCAGCAGCTCGTGGTCCGGTGCATACGAGCAGTACTTC. It specifies CASSSWSGAYEQYF.

V usage is TRBV9 and J usage is TRBJ2-2, with 9 bases fitting TRBD1. The length of the CDR3 is 15 residues. Germline trimming cut 0 bases from V and 4 bases from J; bases unmatched to any gene: 1. Looked up from germline, CDR1 is SGDLS and CDR2 is YYNGEE. CDR3 in amino acids: CASSVVDRGTGELFF. In DNA, the CDR3 is TGTGCCAGCAGCGTAGTGGACAGGGGCACCGGGGAGCTGTTTTTT.

This rearrangement joins TRBV10-2 to TRBJ2-1, with 9 nucleotides matching TRBD1. The CDR3 is 15 amino acids. Germline assignment: CDR1 WSHSY and CDR2 SAAADI. Trimming cost V 5 bases and J 8 bases; bases outside gene matches: 10. Here the CDR3 reads CASSSGTGYPDEQFF. DNA of the CDR3: TGCGCCAGCAGTTCCGGGACAGGGTACCCCGATGAGCAGTTCTTC.

The chain links TRBV12-5 to TRBJ2-3, with TRBD1 as a possible D gene (6 bases). The CDR3 length is 14 residues. Trimming took off 6 bases at V and 0 bases at J, with 10 bases between the two ends. Germline assignment: CDR1 LGHNT and CDR2 FRNRAP. The CDR3 coding sequence is TGTGCTAGTGGCCTAGGACAGAGCACAGATACGCAGTATTTT. Its translation: CASGLGQSTDTQYF.

J is TRBJ2-1 and V is TRBV7-3, with 10 bases identical to TRBD2. Germline V gene sequence: CDR1 SGHTA, CDR2 FQGTGA. The CDR3 has 16 amino acids. With V trimmed by 6 bases and J by 5 bases, 10 bases remained unmatched. DNA for the CDR3: TGTGCCAGCAGTCCCAGGCCAGGACTAGCGGACAATGAGCAGTTCTTC. Translating gives CASSPRPGLADNEQFF. The variable domain in full, with the rest retrieved from reference TRBV7-3 and TRBJ2-1, is GAGVSQTPSNKVTEKGKYVELRCDPISGHTALYWYRQSLGQGPEFLIYFQGTGAADDSGLPNDRFFAVRPEGSVSTLKIQRTERGDSAVYLCASSPRPGLADNEQFFGPGTRLTVL.

The CDR3 bases are TGTGCCAGCAGCTTAGGCGGCAGGGTAAATCAGCCCCAGCATTTT. This codes for CASSLGGRVNQPQHF. This chain joins TRBV7-9 and TRBJ1-5, with a tentative D call TRBD1 (5 bases). Germline V gene data show CDR1 as SEHNR and CDR2 as FQNEAQ (reference sequence). The CDR3 loop spans 15 amino acids. Trimming pared 1 base from V and 4 bases from J, leaving 11 bases between.

Concerning this clone: The same CDR3 also results from other DNA sequences found in this sample. The chain carries TRBV9 and TRBJ2-3; D gene ambiguous. V was pared by 2 bases and J by 0 bases, with 4 bases between. From germline, CDR1 is SGDLS and CDR2 YYNGEE. The CDR3 is 13 amino acids. CDR3 in DNA: TGTGCCAGCAGCGTTTCTAGCACAGATACGCAGTATTTT. Its protein is CASSVSSTDTQYF.

The rearrangement uses TRBV2 and TRBJ2-7; TRBD2 matches at 7 bases. The germline CDR1 and CDR2 sequences are SNHLY and FYNNEI. The V and J ends lost 7 bases and 4 bases, in that order; junction bases with no gene match: 7. This CDR3 spans 13 amino acids. In nucleotides, the CDR3 is TGTGCCAGCAAGTCGGCGGGAGATTACGAGCAGTACTTC. Its protein product is CASKSAGDYEQYF.

V is TRBV7-8 and J is TRBJ2-1; 11 bases are shared with TRBD2. CDR1 and CDR2 from the germline V gene are SGHVS and FQNEAQ. The CDR3 sequence is 18 residues long. V was pared by 6 bases and J by 0 bases, with 10 bases of the junction left unmatched. The chain's CDR3 is CASRSPFSGRASYNEQFF. CDR3 DNA: TGTGCCAGCAGGTCACCTTTTAGCGGGAGGGCCTCCTACAATGAGCAGTTCTTC.

The CDR3 sequence: CSVEFARGYGYTF. The CDR3 DNA is TGCAGCGTTGAATTTGCCAGGGGCTATGGCTACACCTTC. The rearrangement joins TRBV29-1 to TRBJ1-2, with D tentatively TRBD1 (6 bases). There are 13 residues in the CDR3. The germline V and J ends were trimmed by 2 bases and 4 bases, with 11 bases remaining between them. Germline V gene data show CDR1 as SQVTM and CDR2 as ANQGSEA. The full variable domain, its missing parts supplied by reference TRBV29-1 and TRBJ1-2, is SAVISQKPSRDICQRGTSLTIQCQVDSQVTMMFWYRQQPGQSLTLIATANQGSEATYESGFVIDKFPISRPNLTFSTLTVSNMSPEDSSIYLCSVEFARGYGYTFGSGTRLTVV.

Only one count was recorded for this clone. This chain connects TRBV4-1 to TRBJ2-2; D perhaps matches TRBD2 (5 bases). CDR3 length equals 16 residues. Deletions cut 0 bases from V and 6 bases from J, with 14 bases between. The germline CDR1 and CDR2 sequences are MGHRA and YSYEKL. The CDR3 is CASSQDRLAGPGELFF. For the CDR3, the DNA is TGCGCCAGCAGCCAAGATCGGCTAGCCGGCCCCGGGGAGCTGTTTTTT.

This clone was seen just once. J is TRBJ2-7 and V is TRBV11-2; 10 nucleotides match TRBD2. This CDR3 region has 15 residues. Germline values: CDR1 SGHAT, CDR2 FQNNGV. J lost 6 bases, V lost 4 bases, and 9 bases had no gene match. CDR3 amino acids: CASSSPGLAILEQYF. CDR3 sequence (DNA): TGTGCCAGCAGCTCCCCGGGACTAGCGATCCTCGAGCAGTACTTC.

The chain combines TRBV6-1 with TRBJ2-1; D is perhaps TRBD2 (7 bases). Looked up from germline, CDR1 is MNHNS and CDR2 is SASEGT. Trimming cost V 1 base and J 6 bases, with 13 bases left between them. CDR3 length: 15 amino acids. The CDR3 DNA reads as TGTGCCAGCAGTGAAGTGGTGGGAGGGGGCAATGAGCAGTTCTTC. Amino acid sequence: CASSEVVGGGNEQFF.

The chain recombines TRBV5-4 with TRBJ2-1; D may be TRBD2 (7 bases). The CDR3 covers 15 residues. The germline V gene encodes CDR1 SGHNT and CDR2 YYREEE (reference sequence). V was cut by 3 bases and J by 9 bases, with 19 bases left in between. As DNA, the CDR3 is TGTGCCAGCAGCTGGGGGGGGCTTAGCGTAGTTGAGCAGTTCTTC. This encodes CASSWGGLSVVEQFF.